This TCR beta chain comes out of a study of T cell responses to AZD1222 COVID-19 vaccine. Study information: Analysis merged second doses at about 4 or about 12 weeks.

Assay used: immunoSEQ multiplex PCR; TCRdb lists only in-frame clones, some missing. The sample carries some 130,000 clones, 70% to 90% recorded once. To note about this clone: As yet, its antigen is unknown.

Germline CDR1 reads MGHRA; CDR2 reads YSYEKL. The CDR3 length is 17 residues. V lost 1 base and J lost 1, with 16 bases in between. Study results and caveats: Nearly half of spike-specific TCRs reportedly target variant regions that are unmutated in the B.1.351 and B.1.1.7 variants.

This clonotype was obtained from an adult in good health. Here the sequenced sample was peripheral blood, taken on day 0 of AZD1222 vaccination. This chain connects TRBV4-1 to TRBJ1-1, with a tentative D call TRBD1 (5 bases). The CDR3 spells CASSQGLIRDSNTEAFF. DNA of the CDR3: TGCGCCAGCAGCCAAGGATTGATCAGGGACTCGAACACTGAAGCTTTCTTT.